These 3 T cell receptor beta chains came from one sample sequenced in a study of T-cell memory formation after mild COVID-19. TCRdb reprocessed the 5' RACE reads with MiXCR, giving one entry per CDR3 protein. The table records 450,000 or so distinct CDR3 sequences, approximately 20% of them present only once. Sequencing input: PBMCs or a T cell subset sorted from them (not recorded which). The receptors derive from an adult woman who had mild COVID-19 (a few samples of this study predate the infection). Cell type and time point are not known.

The chain couples TRBV6-2 or TRBV6-3 to TRBJ2-1; no firm D call. V lost 6 bases, J lost 9 bases, and 33 bases lay in between. CDR1 and CDR2 from the germline V gene are MNHEY and SVGEGT. The CDR3 has 19 amino acids. CDR3 nucleotide sequence: TGTGCCAGCAGGCCCGATAACTCGCTCGTGGCAGGCGCAGTCGGTGAGCAGTTCTTC. Translated, it gives CASRPDNSLVAGAVGEQFF.

This clonotype was recorded at least ten times. V gene TRBV7-9 combines with J gene TRBJ2-7; 9 bases line up with TRBD2. The V gene end was trimmed by 4 bases and the J gene end by 6 bases; junction bases not matched to a gene: 7. The CDR3 extends over 14 amino acids. Germline-derived CDR1 and CDR2 are SEHNR and FQNEAQ (reference sequence). The CDR3 reads CASSSLAGNSEQYF. The CDR3 DNA reads as TGTGCCAGCAGCTCCCTAGCGGGGAACTCCGAGCAGTACTTC.

The chain links TRBV7-8 to TRBJ1-1, with D perhaps TRBD1 (6 bases). The CDR3 spans 16 residues. Trimming took off 1 base at V and 1 base at J, with 13 bases between the two ends. The germline V gene encodes CDR1 SGHVS and CDR2 FQNEAQ. The CDR3 spells CASSLGFGQRNTEAFF. The CDR3 DNA follows: TGTGCCAGCAGCTTAGGTTTTGGACAGAGGAACACTGAAGCTTTCTTT.